The T cell receptor beta chain described here comes from a study of blood T cell repertoires in COVID-19 (dated by TCRdb to the early 2020s). About the full investigation: Samples covering the acute and convalescent phases of COVID-19 were provided by collaborators in the United States, Italy and Spain. Deeply sampled blood TCRbeta repertoires from subjects exposed to, actively infected with, or recovered from COVID-19 were included in the dataset. HLA class I and class II types, where available, came from metadata supplied by the sample provider rather than from assay-based typing. A freely available public database, intended as a resource for researchers studying the immune response to SARS-CoV-2, is where the repertoires were released. Nearly every sample came with metadata listing a de-identified subject ID, COVID-19 status, age in years and sex. The prospective study material was composed of cDNA or gDNA derived from T cells, B-cell-depleted T cells, or PBMCs. Samples were obtained from the ongoing ImmuneRACE study (first 160 participants) and from 1,254 subjects provided by 6 global collaborators. Study-level results and caveats: Clinical and demographic metadata were provided uncurated, with the amount varying by source and participant.

Collaborating institutions collected whole blood in K2EDTA tubes following their own protocols. For TCRbeta analysis, collaborators shipped samples as frozen whole blood, isolated PBMCs, or DNA extracted from either of those sample types. TCRbeta CDR3 regions were amplified from genomic DNA using the immunoSEQ Assay, a bias-controlled multiplex PCR. On the authors' methods: Within the assay, amplification of reference gene primers was used to estimate how many nucleated cells each sample contained. Sequence reads were collapsed and filtered to measure the absolute abundance of every unique TCRbeta CDR3 rearrangement. For each sample, productive Simpson clonality was calculated by taking the square root of Simpson's diversity index across productive rearrangements. The table comes from immuneACCESS by way of TCRdb, which keeps in-frame sequences with V and J called. Part of the clones is missing from these tables; in studies checked, under half for an unresolved V gene and the rest for unknown reasons. The V and J calls and clone size were taken over from that table, and D and trimming were inferred from the DNA. This sample lists some 90,000 clones; around nine tenths were detected once. The ten top clones hold approximately 1.3% of the sample.

The CDR3 sequence holds 14 residues, the cysteine and phenylalanine included. CDR3 DNA only is kept here, 42 bases in frame from base 1. The junction shows trimming of 3 bases on V and 4 bases on J, and the gene matches do not reach 7 bases of it. As encoded in the germline V gene, CDR1 is SGDLS while CDR2 is YYNGEE. In this sample, this clone turned up once. No cognate antigen has been identified for it. Base-call qualities are not available, and no considerably larger clone is one nucleotide away. The V and J genes are TRBV9 and TRBJ2-7, and TRBD2 aligns with 7 junction nucleotides. The clonotype comes from a man older than 75 with active or convalescent COVID-19. Sequencing was performed on peripheral blood. The DNA sequence is TGTGCCAGCAGCGCGGGACTAACCCTATACGAGCAGTACTTC. Its translation reads: CASSAGLTLYEQYF.